This T cell receptor (beta chain) was retrieved from a study of T cell responses to AZD1222 COVID-19 vaccine. Across the whole study: Pooling was applied to second doses at about 4 or about 12 weeks.

Study results and caveats: Nearly half of the spike-specific TCRs reportedly recognize variant regions that carry no mutations. Most donors were white British and more were female, and clonal diversity was possibly underestimated. Seropositive AZD1222 recipients at baseline numbered only five to seven.

This CDR3 has 17 residues. The germline V gene has CDR1 KGHSH and CDR2 LQKENI. With 6 bases clipped from V and 4 bases from J, the junction kept 8 bases outside the gene matches. On this clone: Its antigen is as yet unknown.

Sequencing was performed with immunoSEQ multiplex PCR; in TCRdb, only in-frame clones are kept and a portion is missing. The sample yields some 130,000 clones, roughly 85% seen once. This chain uses TRBV18 with TRBJ2-1, with 14 positions matching TRBD2. This receptor was taken from an adult in good health. Source: peripheral blood, taken on day 0 of AZD1222 vaccination. The DNA of the CDR3 is TGTGCCAGCTCTCAGAGGACTAGCGGGGGGTCATACAATGAGCAGTTCTTC. Translating gives CASSQRTSGGSYNEQFF.